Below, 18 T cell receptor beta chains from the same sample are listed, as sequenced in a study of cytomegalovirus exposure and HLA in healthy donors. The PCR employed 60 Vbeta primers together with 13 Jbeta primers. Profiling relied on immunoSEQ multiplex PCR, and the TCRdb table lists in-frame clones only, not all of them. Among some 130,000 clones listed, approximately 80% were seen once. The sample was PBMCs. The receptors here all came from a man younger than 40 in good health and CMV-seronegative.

The CDR3 region has the DNA TGCGCCAGCAGTGGGGGCCAGCTTCATGAGCAGTTCTTC. It yields the protein CASSGGQLHEQFF. This rearrangement joins TRBV10-1 to TRBJ2-1; a possible D gene is TRBD1 (5 bases). V lost 4 bases and J lost 8, with 12 bases in between. Germline V gives CDR1 WNHNN, CDR2 SYGVQD (reference sequence). The CDR3 consists of 13 residues.

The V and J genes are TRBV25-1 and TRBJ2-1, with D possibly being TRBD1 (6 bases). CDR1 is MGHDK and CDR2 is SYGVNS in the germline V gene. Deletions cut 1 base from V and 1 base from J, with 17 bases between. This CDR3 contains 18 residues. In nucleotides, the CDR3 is TGTGCCAGCAGTGAATTAGAAAATGGCAGGGGATCCTACAATGAGCAGTTCTTC. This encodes CASSELENGRGSYNEQFF.

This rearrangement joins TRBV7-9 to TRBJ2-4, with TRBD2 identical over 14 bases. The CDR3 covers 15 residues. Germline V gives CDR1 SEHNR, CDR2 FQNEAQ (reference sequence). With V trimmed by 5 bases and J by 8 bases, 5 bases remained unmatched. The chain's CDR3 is CASSRLAGGEDIQYF. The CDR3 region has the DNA TGTGCCAGCAGCCGACTAGCGGGAGGGGAGGACATTCAGTACTTC.

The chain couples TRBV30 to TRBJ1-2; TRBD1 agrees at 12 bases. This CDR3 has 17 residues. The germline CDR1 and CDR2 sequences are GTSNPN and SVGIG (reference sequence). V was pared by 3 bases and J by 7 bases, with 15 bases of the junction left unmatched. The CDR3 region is CAWRPRDRGLQLSGYTF. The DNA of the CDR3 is TGTGCCTGGAGACCTCGGGACAGGGGGCTACAGTTAAGTGGCTACACCTTC.

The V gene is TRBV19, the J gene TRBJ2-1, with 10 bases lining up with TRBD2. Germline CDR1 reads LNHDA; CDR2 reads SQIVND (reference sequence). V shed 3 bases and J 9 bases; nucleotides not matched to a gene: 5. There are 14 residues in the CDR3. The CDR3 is CASSMLAGEGEQFF. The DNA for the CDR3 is TGTGCCAGTAGTATGCTAGCGGGAGAGGGTGAGCAGTTCTTC.

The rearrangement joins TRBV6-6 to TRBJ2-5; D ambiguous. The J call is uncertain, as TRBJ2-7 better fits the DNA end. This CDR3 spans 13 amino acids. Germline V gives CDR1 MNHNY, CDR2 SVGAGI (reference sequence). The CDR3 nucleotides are TGTGCCAGCAGGCCTGTAGTCCCCTACGAGCAGTACTTC. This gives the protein CASRPVVPYEQYF.

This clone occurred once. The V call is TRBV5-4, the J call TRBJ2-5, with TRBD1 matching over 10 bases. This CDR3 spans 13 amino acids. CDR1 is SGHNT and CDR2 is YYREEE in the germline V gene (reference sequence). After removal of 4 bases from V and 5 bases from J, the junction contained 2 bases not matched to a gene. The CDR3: CASSLTGGETQYF. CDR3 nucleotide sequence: TGTGCCAGCAGCCTGACAGGGGGCGAGACCCAGTACTTC.

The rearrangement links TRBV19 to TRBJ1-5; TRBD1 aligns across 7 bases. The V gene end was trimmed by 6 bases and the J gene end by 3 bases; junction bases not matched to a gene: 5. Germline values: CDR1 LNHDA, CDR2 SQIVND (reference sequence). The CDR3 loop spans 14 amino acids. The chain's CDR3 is CASRLQGSNQPQHF. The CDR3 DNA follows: TGTGCCAGTAGACTACAGGGGTCCAATCAGCCCCAGCATTTT.

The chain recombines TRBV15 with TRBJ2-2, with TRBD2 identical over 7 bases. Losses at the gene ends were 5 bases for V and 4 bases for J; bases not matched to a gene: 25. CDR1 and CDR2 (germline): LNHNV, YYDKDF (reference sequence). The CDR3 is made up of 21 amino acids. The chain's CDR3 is CATSGHQSIAGPGYGTGELFF. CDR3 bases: TGTGCCACCAGCGGCCACCAATCCATAGCGGGCCCGGGCTACGGCACCGGGGAGCTGTTTTTT.

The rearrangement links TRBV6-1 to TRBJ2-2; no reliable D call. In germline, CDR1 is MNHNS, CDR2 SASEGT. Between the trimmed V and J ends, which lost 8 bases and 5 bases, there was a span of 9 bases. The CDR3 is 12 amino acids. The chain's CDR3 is CASGSRTGELFF. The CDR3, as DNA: TGTGCCAGCGGTAGTAGAACCGGGGAGCTGTTTTTT.

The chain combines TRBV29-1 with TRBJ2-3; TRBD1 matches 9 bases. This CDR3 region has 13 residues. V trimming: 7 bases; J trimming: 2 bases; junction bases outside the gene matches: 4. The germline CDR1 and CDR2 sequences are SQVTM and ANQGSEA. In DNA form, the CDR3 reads TGCAGCGGGGACAGGGAAGACACAGATACGCAGTATTTT. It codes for CSGDREDTDTQYF.

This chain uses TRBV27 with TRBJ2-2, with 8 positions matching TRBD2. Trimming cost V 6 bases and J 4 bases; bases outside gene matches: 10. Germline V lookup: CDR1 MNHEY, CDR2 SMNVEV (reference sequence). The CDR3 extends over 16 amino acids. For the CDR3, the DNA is TGTGCCAGCAGGAAGACTAGCGATTCCTCCACCGGGGAGCTGTTTTTT. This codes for CASRKTSDSSTGELFF.

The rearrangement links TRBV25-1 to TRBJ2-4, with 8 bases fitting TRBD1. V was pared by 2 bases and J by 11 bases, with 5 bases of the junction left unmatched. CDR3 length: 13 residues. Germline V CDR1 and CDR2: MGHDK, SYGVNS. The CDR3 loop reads CASSEQLQGVQYF. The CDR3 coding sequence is TGTGCCAGCAGTGAACAACTACAGGGGGTTCAGTACTTC.

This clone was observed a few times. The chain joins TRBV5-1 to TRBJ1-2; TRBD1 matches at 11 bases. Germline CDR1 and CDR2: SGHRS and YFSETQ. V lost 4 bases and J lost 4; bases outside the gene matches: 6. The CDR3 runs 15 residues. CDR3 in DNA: TGCGCCAGCAGCCCGGGGACAGGGGGACTCTATGGCTACACCTTC. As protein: CASSPGTGGLYGYTF.

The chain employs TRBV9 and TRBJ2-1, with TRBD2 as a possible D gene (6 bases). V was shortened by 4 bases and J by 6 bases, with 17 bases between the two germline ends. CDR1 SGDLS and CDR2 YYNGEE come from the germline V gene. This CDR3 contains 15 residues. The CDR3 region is CASSLQGAGLNEQFF. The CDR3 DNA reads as TGTGCCAGCAGCCTCCAGGGCGCGGGGCTCAATGAGCAGTTCTTC.

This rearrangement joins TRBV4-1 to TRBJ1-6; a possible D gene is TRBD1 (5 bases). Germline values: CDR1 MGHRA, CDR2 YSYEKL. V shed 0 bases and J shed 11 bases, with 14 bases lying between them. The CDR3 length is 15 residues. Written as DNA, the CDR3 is TGCGCCAGCAGCCAAGATTGGACAAGCGGGACACCCCTCCACTTT. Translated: CASSQDWTSGTPLHF.

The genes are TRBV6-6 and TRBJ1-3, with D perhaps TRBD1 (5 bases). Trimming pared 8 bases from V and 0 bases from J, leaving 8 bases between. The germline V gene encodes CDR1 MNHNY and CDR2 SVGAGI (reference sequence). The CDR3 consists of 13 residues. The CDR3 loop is CASGGFSGNTIYF. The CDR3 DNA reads TGTGCCAGCGGGGGGTTCTCTGGAAACACCATATATTTT.

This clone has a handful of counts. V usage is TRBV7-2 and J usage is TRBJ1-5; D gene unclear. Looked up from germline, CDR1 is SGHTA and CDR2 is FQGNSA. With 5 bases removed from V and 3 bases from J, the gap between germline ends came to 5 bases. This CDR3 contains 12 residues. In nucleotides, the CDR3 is TGTGCCAGCAGCCGTTACAATCAGCCCCAGCATTTT. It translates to CASSRYNQPQHF.